This T cell receptor beta chain comes out of a study of glioma-infiltrating T cells after dendritic cell vaccination. The ends lost 4 bases at V and 2 bases at J; junction bases unmatched: 6. Germline lookup yields CDR1 SGHRS and CDR2 YFSETQ. This CDR3 comprises 17 residues. Input was 2 to 2.5 ug genomic DNA, or all available if less. The method was immunoSEQ multiplex PCR; TCRdb's version includes in-frame clones alone and lacks a portion of them. The table includes tens of thousands of clones, about 80% detected once. Indicated time point: after dendritic cell vaccination, including at tumor progression/relapse.

The genes are TRBV5-1 and TRBJ2-7; 16 positions agree with TRBD2. The TCR sequence derives from a human donor with glioblastoma. This specimen was blood, taken after dendritic cell vaccination. The CDR3 reads CASSSGTSGGEAYEQYF. As DNA, the CDR3 is TGCGCCAGCAGCAGCGGGACTAGCGGGGGGGAAGCCTACGAGCAGTACTTC.